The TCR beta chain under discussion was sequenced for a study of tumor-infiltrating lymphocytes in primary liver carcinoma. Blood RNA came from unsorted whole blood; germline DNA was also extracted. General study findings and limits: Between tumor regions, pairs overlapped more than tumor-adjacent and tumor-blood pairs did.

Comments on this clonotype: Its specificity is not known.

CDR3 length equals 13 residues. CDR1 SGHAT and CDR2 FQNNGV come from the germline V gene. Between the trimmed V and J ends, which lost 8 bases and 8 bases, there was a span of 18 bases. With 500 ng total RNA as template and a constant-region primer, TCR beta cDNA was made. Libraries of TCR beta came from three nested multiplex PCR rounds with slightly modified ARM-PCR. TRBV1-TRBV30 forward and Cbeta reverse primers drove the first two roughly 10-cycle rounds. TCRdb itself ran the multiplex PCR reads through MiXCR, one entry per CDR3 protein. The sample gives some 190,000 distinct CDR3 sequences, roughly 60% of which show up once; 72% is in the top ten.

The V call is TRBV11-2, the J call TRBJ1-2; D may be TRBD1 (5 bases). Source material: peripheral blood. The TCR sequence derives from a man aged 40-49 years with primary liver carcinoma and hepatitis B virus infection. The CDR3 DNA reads TGTGCCAGCGGCCCAGACAGAGGACGCGGCTACACCTTC. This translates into CASGPDRGRGYTF.